Listed below are T cell receptor beta chains from one sample, sequenced in a study of cytomegalovirus exposure and HLA in healthy donors. TCRdb's copy holds only in-frame clones and misses some; the assay was immunoSEQ multiplex PCR. The data contain approximately 150,000 clones, 76% of them seen just once; the ten biggest clones take up 1.5% to 2%. Sequencing was carried out using PBMCs. These TCRs come from a middle-aged woman in good health and CMV-seronegative. CDR3s include the opening cysteine and the closing phenylalanine or tryptophan. The D gene is left open where the match is weak. For some rows the clone size is stated as once, few or many, or as a class when expanded; others skip it.

CDR3 protein: CASSPVGQGYEKLFF; CDR3 DNA: TGTGCCAGTAGCCCGGTGGGGCAGGGGTATGAAAAACTGTTTTTT; D gene: NA; clone size: few; V gene: TRBV19; J gene: TRBJ1-4
CDR3 protein: CASSLTGRRTEAFF; CDR3 DNA: TGTGCCAGCAGCTTAACAGGGCGACGTACTGAAGCTTTCTTT; D gene: NA; clone size: few; V gene: TRBV7-6; J gene: TRBJ1-1
CDR3 protein: CSSSSTSGGAWEQYF; CDR3 DNA: TGTTCCAGCAGCTCGACTAGCGGGGGGGCCTGGGAGCAGTACTTC; D gene: TRBD2; clone size: NA; V gene: TRBV7-9; J gene: TRBJ2-7
CDR3 protein: CASSPAGAGDTIYF; CDR3 DNA: TGTGCCAGCTCACCAGCAGGGGCCGGGGACACCATATATTTT; D gene: NA; clone size: NA; V gene: TRBV18; J gene: TRBJ1-3
CDR3 protein: CASSWSGSHEQYF; CDR3 DNA: TGTGCCAGCAGTTGGAGCGGGAGCCACGAGCAGTACTTC; D gene: TRBD2; clone size: NA; V gene: TRBV28; J gene: TRBJ2-7
CDR3 protein: CASSEGSEQYF; CDR3 DNA: TGCGCCAGCAGTGAAGGGAGTGAGCAGTACTTC; D gene: NA; clone size: NA; V gene: TRBV10-2; J gene: TRBJ2-7
CDR3 protein: CASSPGQSSLNEKLFF; CDR3 DNA: TGTGCCAGCTCACCGGGACAGAGCTCACTTAATGAAAAACTGTTTTTT; D gene: TRBD1; clone size: NA; V gene: TRBV18; J gene: TRBJ1-4
CDR3 protein: CASSQKGGPLVDQQFF; CDR3 DNA: TGTGCCAGCAGCCAAAAGGGGGGGCCCTTAGTCGACCAGCAGTTCTTC; D gene: NA; clone size: NA; V gene: TRBV4-2; J gene: TRBJ2-1
CDR3 protein: CASSPGTPSNQPQHF; CDR3 DNA: TGTGCCAGCAGCCCCGGGACACCCAGCAATCAGCCCCAGCATTTT; D gene: NA; clone size: few; V gene: TRBV6-5; J gene: TRBJ1-5
CDR3 protein: CASSTRTGGDGYTF; CDR3 DNA: TGTGCCAGTAGTACCAGGACAGGAGGTGATGGCTACACCTTC; D gene: TRBD1; clone size: NA; V gene: TRBV19; J gene: TRBJ1-2
CDR3 protein: CAIRTGGPYGYTF; CDR3 DNA: TGTGCCATCAGGACAGGGGGCCCCTATGGCTACACCTTC; D gene: TRBD1; clone size: NA; V gene: TRBV10-3; J gene: TRBJ1-2
CDR3 protein: CASSRSFTDTQYF; CDR3 DNA: TGTGCCAGCTCGCGCTCATTTACAGATACGCAGTATTTT; D gene: NA; clone size: NA; V gene: TRBV18; J gene: TRBJ2-3
CDR3 protein: CASSQAGGPWEQYF; CDR3 DNA: TGTGCCAGCAGCCAAGCGGGAGGGCCTTGGGAGCAGTACTTC; D gene: TRBD2; clone size: NA; V gene: TRBV14; J gene: TRBJ2-7
CDR3 protein: CASSVGGPGDFGYTF; CDR3 DNA: TGTGCCAGCAGCGTAGGGGGTCCCGGGGACTTTGGCTACACCTTC; D gene: NA; clone size: NA; V gene: TRBV9; J gene: TRBJ1-2
CDR3 protein: CASSLAVGTGYNEQFF; CDR3 DNA: TGTGCCAGCAGCCTCGCCGTTGGGACAGGGTACAATGAGCAGTTCTTC; D gene: TRBD1; clone size: few; V gene: TRBV5-6; J gene: TRBJ2-1